This note documents a single TCR beta chain sequence. The antigen is unknown. These data come from a study of CD8 T cells in ankylosing spondylitis. Generation of TCR beta libraries employed quantitative 5'-RACE incorporating molecular barcodes. TCRdb analysed the 5' RACE reads with MiXCR anew, one entry per CDR3 protein. This table has around 250,000 distinct CDR3 sequences, roughly 32% appearing once. Broader study findings: Typical of ankylosing spondylitis blood, it appeared, was a TCR beta motif of several highly homologous variants.

This sequence originates from a male donor with ankylosing spondylitis or in good health (not recorded which). The sample was blood, either unsorted or a sorted T cell fraction (not recorded which).

Here the CDR3 DNA reads TGTGCCAGCAGTTTTCTAGTAGGGACAGATACGCAGTATTTT. Translation gives CASSFLVGTDTQYF. This sequence joins TRBV12-3 or TRBV12-4 and TRBJ2-3; the D is unclear. The CDR3 sequence is 14 residues long. The V end lost 3 bases, the J end lost 3 bases, and 10 bases lay between the germline ends.